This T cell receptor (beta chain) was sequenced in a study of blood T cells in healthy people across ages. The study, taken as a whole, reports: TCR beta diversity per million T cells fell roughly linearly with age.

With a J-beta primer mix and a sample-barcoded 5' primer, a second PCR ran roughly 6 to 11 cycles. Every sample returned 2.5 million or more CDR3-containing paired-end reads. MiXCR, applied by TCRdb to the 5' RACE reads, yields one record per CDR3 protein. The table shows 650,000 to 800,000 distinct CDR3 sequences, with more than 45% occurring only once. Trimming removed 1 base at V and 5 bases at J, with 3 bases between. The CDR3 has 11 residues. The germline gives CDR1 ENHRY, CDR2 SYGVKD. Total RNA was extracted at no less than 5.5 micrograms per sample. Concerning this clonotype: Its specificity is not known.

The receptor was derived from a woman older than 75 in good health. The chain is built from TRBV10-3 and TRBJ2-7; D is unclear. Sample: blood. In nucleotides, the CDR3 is TGTGCCATCAGTGAGTTAGACGAGCAGTACTTC. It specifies CAISELDEQYF.